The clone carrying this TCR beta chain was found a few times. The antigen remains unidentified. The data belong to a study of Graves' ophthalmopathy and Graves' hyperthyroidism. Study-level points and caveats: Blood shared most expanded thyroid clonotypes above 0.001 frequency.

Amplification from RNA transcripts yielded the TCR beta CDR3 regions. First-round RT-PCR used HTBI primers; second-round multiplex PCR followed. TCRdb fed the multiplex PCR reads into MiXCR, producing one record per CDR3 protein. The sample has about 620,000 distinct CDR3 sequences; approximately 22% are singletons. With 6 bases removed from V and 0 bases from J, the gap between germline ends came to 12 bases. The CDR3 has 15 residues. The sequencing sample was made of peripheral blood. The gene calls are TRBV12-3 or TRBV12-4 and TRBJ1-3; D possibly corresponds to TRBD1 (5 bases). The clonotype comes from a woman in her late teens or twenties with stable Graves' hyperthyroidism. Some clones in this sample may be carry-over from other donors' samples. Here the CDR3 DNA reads TGTGCCAGCAGCCTGACCCAGGGCTCTGGAAACACCATATATTTT. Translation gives CASSLTQGSGNTIYF.